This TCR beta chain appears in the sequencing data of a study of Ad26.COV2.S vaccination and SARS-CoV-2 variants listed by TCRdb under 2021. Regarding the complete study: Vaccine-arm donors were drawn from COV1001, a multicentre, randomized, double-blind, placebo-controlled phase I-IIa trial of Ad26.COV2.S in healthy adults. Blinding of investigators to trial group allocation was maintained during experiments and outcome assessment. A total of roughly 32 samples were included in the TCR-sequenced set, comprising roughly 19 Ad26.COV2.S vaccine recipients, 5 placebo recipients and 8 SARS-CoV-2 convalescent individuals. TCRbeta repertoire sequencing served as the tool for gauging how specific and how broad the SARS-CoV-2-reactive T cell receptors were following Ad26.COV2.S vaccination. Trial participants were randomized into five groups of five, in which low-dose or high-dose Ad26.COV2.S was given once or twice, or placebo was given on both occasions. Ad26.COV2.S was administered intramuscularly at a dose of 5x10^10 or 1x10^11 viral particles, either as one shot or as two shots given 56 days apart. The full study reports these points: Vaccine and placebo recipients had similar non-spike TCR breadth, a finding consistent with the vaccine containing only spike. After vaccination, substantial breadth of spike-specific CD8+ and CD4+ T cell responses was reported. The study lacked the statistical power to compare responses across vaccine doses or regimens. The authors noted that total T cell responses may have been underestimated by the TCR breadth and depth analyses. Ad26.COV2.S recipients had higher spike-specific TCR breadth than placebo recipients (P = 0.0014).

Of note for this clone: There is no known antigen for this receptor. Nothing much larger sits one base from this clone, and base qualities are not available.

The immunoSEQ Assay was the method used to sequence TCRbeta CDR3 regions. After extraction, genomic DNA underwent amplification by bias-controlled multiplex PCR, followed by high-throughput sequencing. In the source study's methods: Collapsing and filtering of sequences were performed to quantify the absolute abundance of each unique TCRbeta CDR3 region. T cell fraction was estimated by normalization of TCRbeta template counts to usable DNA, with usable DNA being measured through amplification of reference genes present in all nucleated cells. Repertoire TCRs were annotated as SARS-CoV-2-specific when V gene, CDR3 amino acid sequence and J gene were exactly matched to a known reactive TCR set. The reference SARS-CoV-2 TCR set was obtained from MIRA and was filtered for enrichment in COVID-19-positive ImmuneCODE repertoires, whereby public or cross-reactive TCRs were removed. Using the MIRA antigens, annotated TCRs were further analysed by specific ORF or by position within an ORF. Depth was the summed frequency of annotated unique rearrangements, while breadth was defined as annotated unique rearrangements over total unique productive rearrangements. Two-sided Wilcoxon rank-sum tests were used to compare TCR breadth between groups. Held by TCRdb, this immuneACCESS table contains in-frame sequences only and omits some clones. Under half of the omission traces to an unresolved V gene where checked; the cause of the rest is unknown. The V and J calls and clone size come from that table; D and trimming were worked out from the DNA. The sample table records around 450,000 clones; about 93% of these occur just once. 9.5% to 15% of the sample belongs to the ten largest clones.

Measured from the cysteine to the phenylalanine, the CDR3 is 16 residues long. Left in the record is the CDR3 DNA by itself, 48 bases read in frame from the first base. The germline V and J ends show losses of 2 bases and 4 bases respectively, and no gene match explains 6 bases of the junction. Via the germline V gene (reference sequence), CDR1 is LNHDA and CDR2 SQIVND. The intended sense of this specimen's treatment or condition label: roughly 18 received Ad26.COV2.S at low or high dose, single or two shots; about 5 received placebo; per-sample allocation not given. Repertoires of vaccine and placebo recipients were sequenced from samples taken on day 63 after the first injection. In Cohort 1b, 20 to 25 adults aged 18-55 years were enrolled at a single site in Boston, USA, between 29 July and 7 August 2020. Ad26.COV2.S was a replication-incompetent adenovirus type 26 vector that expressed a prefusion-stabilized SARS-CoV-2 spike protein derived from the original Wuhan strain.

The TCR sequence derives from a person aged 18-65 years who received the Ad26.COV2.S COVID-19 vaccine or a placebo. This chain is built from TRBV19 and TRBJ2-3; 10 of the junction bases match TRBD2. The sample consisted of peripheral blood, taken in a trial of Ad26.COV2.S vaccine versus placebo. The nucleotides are TGTGCCAGTAGTATATCGCTAGCGGGAGCGTCAGATACGCAGTATTTT. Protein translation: CASSISLAGASDTQYF. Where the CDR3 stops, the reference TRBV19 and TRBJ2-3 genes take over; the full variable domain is DGGITQSPKYLFRKEGQNVTLSCEQNLNHDAMYWYRQDPGQGLRLIYYSQIVNDFQKGDIAEGYSVSREKKESFPLTVTSAQKNPTAFYLCASSISLAGASDTQYFGPGTRLTVL.